This is a list of T cell receptor beta chains from one sample in a study of cytomegalovirus exposure and HLA in healthy donors. Repertoires were generated with immunoSEQ multiplex PCR, while TCRdb's copy carries only in-frame clones and drops some. The repertoire holds around 55,000 clones, with 78% as singletons. Sequenced: PBMCs. The receptors stem from a female donor in good health and CMV-seronegative. Each CDR3 is given with its conserved first and last residue. The D gene is left open where the match is weak. Part of the rows lack a size; the others show once, few, many or a class for expanded clones.

J: TRBJ1-5
V: TRBV25-1
D: NA
size: NA
CDR3: CASSEGGPNQPQHF
DNA: TGTGCCAGCAGTGAGGGGGGACCTAATCAGCCCCAGCATTTT

J: TRBJ1-5
V: TRBV6-5
D: NA
size: NA
CDR3: CASREVGAGQPQHF
DNA: TGTGCCAGCAGGGAAGTTGGGGCAGGGCAGCCCCAGCATTTT

J: TRBJ1-1
V: TRBV29-1
D: TRBD1
size: NA
CDR3: CSVEERGTGGMNTEAFF
DNA: TGCAGCGTTGAAGAGAGGGGGACAGGGGGAATGAACACTGAAGCTTTCTTT

J: TRBJ2-1
V: TRBV7-2
D: TRBD2
size: few
CDR3: CASRNSGGAGNEQFF
DNA: TGTGCCAGCAGAAATAGCGGGGGGGCCGGTAATGAGCAGTTCTTC

J: TRBJ1-1
V: TRBV4-3
D: TRBD1
size: NA
CDR3: CASSQDLARGRTEAFF
DNA: TGCGCCAGCAGCCAAGATCTGGCCAGGGGGCGAACTGAAGCTTTCTTT

J: TRBJ1-1
V: TRBV2
D: NA
size: few
CDR3: CASSVLVNTEAFF
DNA: TGTGCCAGCAGTGTGTTAGTTAACACTGAAGCTTTCTTT

J: TRBJ2-7
V: TRBV4-2
D: TRBD1
size: NA
CDR3: CASSQDGTGVRPGQYF
DNA: TGTGCCAGCAGCCAAGACGGGACAGGGGTTCGTCCTGGGCAGTACTTC

J: TRBJ1-1
V: TRBV7-6
D: TRBD1
size: NA
CDR3: CASSTGQGWDTEAFF
DNA: TGTGCCAGCAGCACCGGACAGGGATGGGACACTGAAGCTTTCTTT

J: TRBJ2-7
V: TRBV2
D: TRBD2
size: NA
CDR3: CASSAASGGMNEQYF
DNA: TGTGCCAGCAGTGCCGCTAGCGGGGGAATGAACGAGCAGTACTTC

J: TRBJ2-3
V: TRBV9
D: TRBD2
size: once
CDR3: CASSGGGTSGGAPDTQYF
DNA: TGTGCCAGCAGCGGAGGGGGCACTAGCGGGGGGGCCCCAGATACGCAGTATTTT

J: TRBJ2-1
V: TRBV6-5
D: TRBD1
size: NA
CDR3: CASSYLGQGMNEQFF
DNA: TGTGCCAGCAGTTACCTGGGACAGGGTATGAATGAGCAGTTCTTC

J: TRBJ2-1
V: TRBV20-1
D: NA
size: NA
CDR3: CSASSSTEQFF
DNA: TGCAGTGCTAGTTCTTCGACAGAACAGTTCTTC

J: TRBJ2-5
V: TRBV7-8
D: NA
size: few
CDR3: CASSLRQVQETQYF
DNA: TGTGCCAGCAGCTTACGGCAGGTCCAAGAGACCCAGTACTTC

J: TRBJ1-2
V: TRBV11-2
D: NA
size: NA
CDR3: CASSLARTDGYTF
DNA: TGTGCCAGCAGCTTAGCCCGGACAGACGGCTACACCTTC

J: TRBJ1-4
V: TRBV2
D: NA
size: NA
CDR3: CASSGLQGPVEKLFF
DNA: TGTGCCAGCAGTGGATTACAGGGACCTGTAGAAAAACTGTTTTTT

J: TRBJ1-2
V: TRBV5-8
D: NA
size: NA
CDR3: CASSLMRDYGYTF
DNA: TGTGCCAGCAGCTTAATGAGAGACTATGGCTACACCTTC

J: TRBJ1-1
V: TRBV9
D: NA
size: NA
CDR3: CASSAGQYTEAFF
DNA: TGTGCCAGCAGCGCTGGACAGTACACTGAAGCTTTCTTT

J: TRBJ2-3
V: TRBV19
D: TRBD2
size: NA
CDR3: CASKTSGATDTQYF
DNA: TGTGCCAGCAAGACTAGCGGGGCCACAGATACGCAGTATTTT

J: TRBJ1-3
V: TRBV7-9
D: TRBD1
size: NA
CDR3: CASSLGTGVGGGTIYF
DNA: TGTGCCAGCAGCTTAGGGACAGGCGTCGGTGGTGGCACCATATATTTT

J: TRBJ2-7
V: TRBV19
D: TRBD2
size: NA
CDR3: CASSMRESSYEQYF
DNA: TGTGCCAGTAGTATGCGGGAGAGCTCCTACGAGCAGTACTTC

J: TRBJ2-3
V: TRBV2
D: NA
size: once
CDR3: CASRRDTRGDTQYF
DNA: TGTGCCAGCAGGAGGGACACCCGGGGAGATACGCAGTATTTT

J: TRBJ2-6
V: TRBV5-6
D: TRBD1
size: NA
CDR3: CASRLRGRIAGANVLTF
DNA: TGTGCCAGCAGGCTTAGGGGGCGAATTGCTGGGGCCAACGTCCTGACTTTC